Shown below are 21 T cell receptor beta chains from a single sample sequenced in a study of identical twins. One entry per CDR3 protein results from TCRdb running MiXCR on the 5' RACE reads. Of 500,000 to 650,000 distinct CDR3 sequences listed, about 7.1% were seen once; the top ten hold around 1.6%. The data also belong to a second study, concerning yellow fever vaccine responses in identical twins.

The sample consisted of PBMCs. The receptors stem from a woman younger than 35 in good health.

The CDR3 reads CAPLSAAGELFF. CDR3 nucleotides: TGTGCCCCCCTCTCAGCGGCCGGGGAGCTGTTTTTT. J is TRBJ2-2 and V is TRBV6-5; D is possibly TRBD2 (5 bases). Germline CDR1 reads MNHEY; CDR2 reads SVGAGI. The CDR3 runs 12 residues. V lost 11 bases and J 6 bases, leaving 13 bases between the germline ends.

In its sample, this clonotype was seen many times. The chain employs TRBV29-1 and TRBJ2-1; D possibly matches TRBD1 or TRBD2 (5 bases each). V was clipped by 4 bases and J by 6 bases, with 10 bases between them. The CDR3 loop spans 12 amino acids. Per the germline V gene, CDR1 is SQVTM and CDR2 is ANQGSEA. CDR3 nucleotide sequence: TGCAGCGTTGTCGGGACGCTCAATGAGCAGTTCTTC. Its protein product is CSVVGTLNEQFF.

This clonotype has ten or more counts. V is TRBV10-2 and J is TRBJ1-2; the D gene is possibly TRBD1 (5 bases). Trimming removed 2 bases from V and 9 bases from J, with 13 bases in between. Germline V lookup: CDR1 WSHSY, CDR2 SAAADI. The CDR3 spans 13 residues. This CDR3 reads CASSEPDTRSYTF. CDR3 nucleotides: TGCGCCAGCAGTGAGCCGGACACGAGGAGCTACACCTTC.

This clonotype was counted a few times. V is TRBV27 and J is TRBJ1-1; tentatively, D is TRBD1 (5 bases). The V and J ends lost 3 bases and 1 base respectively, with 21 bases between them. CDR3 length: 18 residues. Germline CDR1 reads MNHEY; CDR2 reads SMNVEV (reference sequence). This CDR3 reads CASSLEDPGSLSNTEAFF. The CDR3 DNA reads TGTGCCAGCAGTTTGGAGGACCCAGGGTCCCTTTCGAACACTGAAGCTTTCTTT.

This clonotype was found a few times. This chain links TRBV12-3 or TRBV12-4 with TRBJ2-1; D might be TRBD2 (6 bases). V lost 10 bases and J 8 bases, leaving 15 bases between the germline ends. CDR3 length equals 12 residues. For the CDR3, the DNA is TGTGCCATAAGGTGGGGAGGCGATGAGCAGTTCTTC. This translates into CAIRWGGDEQFF.

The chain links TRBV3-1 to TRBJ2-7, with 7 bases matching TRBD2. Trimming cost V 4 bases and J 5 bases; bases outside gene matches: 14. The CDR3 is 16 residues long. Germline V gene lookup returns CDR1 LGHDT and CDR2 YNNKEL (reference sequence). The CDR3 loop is CASSPTPGTIHNEQYF. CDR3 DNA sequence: TGTGCCAGCAGCCCTACTCCCGGGACTATTCATAACGAGCAGTACTTC.

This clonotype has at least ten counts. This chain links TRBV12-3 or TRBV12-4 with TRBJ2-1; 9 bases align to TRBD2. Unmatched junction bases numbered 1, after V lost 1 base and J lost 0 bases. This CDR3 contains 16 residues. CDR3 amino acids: CASSLDSGSSYNEQFF. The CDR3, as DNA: TGTGCCAGCAGTTTAGATAGCGGGAGCTCCTACAATGAGCAGTTCTTC.

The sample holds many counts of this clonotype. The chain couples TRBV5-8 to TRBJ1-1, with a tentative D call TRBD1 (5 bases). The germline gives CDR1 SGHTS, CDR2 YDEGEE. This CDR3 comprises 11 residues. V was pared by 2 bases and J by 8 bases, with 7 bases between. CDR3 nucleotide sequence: TGTGCCAGCAGCTTCTACAGGGAAGCTTTCTTT. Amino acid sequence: CASSFYREAFF.

The DNA for the CDR3 is TGTGCCACCTGCCAAGCTAGACTAGTTTGGTGGCTTTCAATTTACGAGCAGTACTTC. It codes for CATCQARLVWWLSIYEQYF. This sequence joins TRBV3-2 and TRBJ2-7; the table's D call, TRBD2, has no DNA check behind it. TRBV3-2 is noted as a pseudogene. This CDR3 region has 19 residues.

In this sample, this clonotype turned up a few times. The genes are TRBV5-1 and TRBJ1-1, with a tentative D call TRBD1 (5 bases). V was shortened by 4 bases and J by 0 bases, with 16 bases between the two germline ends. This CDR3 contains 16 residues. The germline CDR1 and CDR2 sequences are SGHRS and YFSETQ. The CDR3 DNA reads TGCGCCAGCAGCAGAGGGGCCGTCACCGTGAACACTGAAGCTTTCTTT. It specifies CASSRGAVTVNTEAFF.

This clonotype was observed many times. In nucleotides, the CDR3 is TGTGCCAGCAGCTTAGCCTCGGGCGCTACCGGGGAGCTGTTTTTT. It translates to CASSLASGATGELFF. This chain uses TRBV7-9 with TRBJ2-2, with D unclear. Trimming removed 0 bases at V and 5 bases at J, with 10 bases between. Looked up from germline, CDR1 is SEHNR and CDR2 is FQNEAQ (reference sequence). CDR3 length equals 15 residues.

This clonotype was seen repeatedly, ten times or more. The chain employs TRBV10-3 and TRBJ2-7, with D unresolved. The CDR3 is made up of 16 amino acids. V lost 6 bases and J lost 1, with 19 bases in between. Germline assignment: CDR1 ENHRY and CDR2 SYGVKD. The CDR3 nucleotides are TGTGCCATCAGGGAAACTATGAGAACGGGTTCCTACGAGCAGTACTTC. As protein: CAIRETMRTGSYEQYF.

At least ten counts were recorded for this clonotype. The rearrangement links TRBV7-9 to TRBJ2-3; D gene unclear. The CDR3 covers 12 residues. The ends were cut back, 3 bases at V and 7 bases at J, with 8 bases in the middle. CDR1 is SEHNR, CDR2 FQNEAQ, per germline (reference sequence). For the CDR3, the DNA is TGTGCCAGCAGCTTGTCATCACATACGCAGTATTTT. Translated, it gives CASSLSSHTQYF.

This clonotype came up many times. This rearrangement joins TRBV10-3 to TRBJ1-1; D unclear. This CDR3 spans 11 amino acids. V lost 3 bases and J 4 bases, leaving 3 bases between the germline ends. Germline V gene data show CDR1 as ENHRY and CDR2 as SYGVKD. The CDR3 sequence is CAISDSTEAFF. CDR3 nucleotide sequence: TGTGCCATCAGTGACAGCACTGAAGCTTTCTTT.

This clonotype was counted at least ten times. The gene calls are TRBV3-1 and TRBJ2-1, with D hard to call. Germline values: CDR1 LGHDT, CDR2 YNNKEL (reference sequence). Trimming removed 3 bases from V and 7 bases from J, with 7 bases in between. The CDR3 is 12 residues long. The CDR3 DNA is TGTGCCAGCAGCCATCTGGCTAATGAGCAGTTCTTC. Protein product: CASSHLANEQFF.

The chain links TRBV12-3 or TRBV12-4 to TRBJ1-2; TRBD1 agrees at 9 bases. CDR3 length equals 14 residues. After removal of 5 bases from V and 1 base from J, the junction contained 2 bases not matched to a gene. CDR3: CASSGQGINYGYTF. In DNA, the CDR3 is TGTGCCAGCAGTGGACAGGGGATTAACTATGGCTACACCTTC.

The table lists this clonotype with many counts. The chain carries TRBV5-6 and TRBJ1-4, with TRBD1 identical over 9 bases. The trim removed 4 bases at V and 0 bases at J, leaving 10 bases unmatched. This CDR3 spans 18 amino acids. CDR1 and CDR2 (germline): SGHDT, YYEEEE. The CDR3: CASSAAGTGYATNEKLFF. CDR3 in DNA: TGTGCCAGCAGCGCGGCTGGGACAGGGTATGCAACTAATGAAAAACTGTTTTTT.

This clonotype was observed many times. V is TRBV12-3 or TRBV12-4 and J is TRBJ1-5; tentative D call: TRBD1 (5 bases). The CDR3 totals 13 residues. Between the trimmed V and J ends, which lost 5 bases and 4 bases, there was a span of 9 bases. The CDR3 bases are TGTGCCAGCAGTCCGACAGCTAATCAGCCCCAGCATTTT. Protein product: CASSPTANQPQHF.

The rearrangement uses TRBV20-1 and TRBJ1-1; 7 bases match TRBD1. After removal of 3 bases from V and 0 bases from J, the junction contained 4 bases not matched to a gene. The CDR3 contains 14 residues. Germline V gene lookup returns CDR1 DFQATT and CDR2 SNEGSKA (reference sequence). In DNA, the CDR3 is TGCAGTGCTAGGGCGGGGACAGTGAACACTGAAGCTTTCTTT. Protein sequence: CSARAGTVNTEAFF.

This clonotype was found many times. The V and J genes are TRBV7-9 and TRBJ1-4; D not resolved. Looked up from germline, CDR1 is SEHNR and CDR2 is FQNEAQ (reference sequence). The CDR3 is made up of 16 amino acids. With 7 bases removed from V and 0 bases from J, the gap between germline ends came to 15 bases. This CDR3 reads CASTLGPVATNEKLFF. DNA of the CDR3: TGTGCCAGCACCCTCGGCCCAGTTGCAACTAATGAAAAACTGTTTTTT.

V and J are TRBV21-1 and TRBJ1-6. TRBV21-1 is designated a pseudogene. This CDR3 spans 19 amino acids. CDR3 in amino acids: CASSKDNSQTSSYNSPLHF. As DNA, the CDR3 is TGTGCCAGCAGCAAAGATAACAGTCAAACAAGCTCCTATAATTCACCCCTCCACTTT.